Following are 8 T cell receptor beta chains from one sample sequenced in a study of T cell changes during pregnancy in multiple sclerosis. Using immunoSEQ multiplex PCR, the repertoire was profiled, and TCRdb retains in-frame clones only, with some absent. The table lists over 75,000 clones, almost 95% of them singletons. Sequenced here: peripheral blood, sampled in the first trimester of pregnancy. These receptors were taken from a female donor with multiple sclerosis, enrolled in a pregnancy study.

This clone was seen only once. This chain uses TRBV28 with TRBJ2-7; the match to TRBD2 covers 7 bases. The CDR3 length is 15 residues. In germline, CDR1 is MDHEN, CDR2 SYDVKM. Trimming cost V 5 bases and J 0 bases; bases outside gene matches: 7. For the CDR3, the DNA is TGTGCCAGCAGTGTAGCGGGCCTTAGCTCCTACGAGCAGTACTTC. As protein: CASSVAGLSSYEQYF.

This clone occurred a few times. This chain links TRBV6-5 with TRBJ1-3, with D unresolved. The CDR3 totals 15 residues. Germline loops: CDR1 MNHEY, CDR2 SVGAGI. Trimming cost V 1 base and J 0 bases, with 7 bases left between them. As DNA, the CDR3 is TGTGCCAGCAGTTACTTGCTGAGCTCTGGAAACACCATATATTTT. This codes for CASSYLLSSGNTIYF.

The V gene is TRBV7-2, the J gene TRBJ1-1; unclear D gene. Germline CDR1 is SGHTA and CDR2 is FQGNSA. This CDR3 has 15 amino acids. The V gene lost 0 bases and the J gene lost 5 bases, with 13 bases spanning the gap. CDR3 nucleotides: TGTGCCAGCAGCTTAGCTCCGGCCAGCGGAACTGAAGCTTTCTTT. Residues: CASSLAPASGTEAFF.

The gene calls are TRBV14 and TRBJ2-3; D possibly corresponds to TRBD1 (5 bases). The CDR3 has 17 residues. Germline V gene sequence: CDR1 SGHDN, CDR2 FVKESK. Trimming stripped 4 bases from V and 2 bases from J, with 19 bases between. Here the CDR3 reads CASSPGLLKDNTDTQYF. CDR3 nucleotide sequence: TGTGCCAGCAGCCCCGGTTTGTTAAAGGACAACACAGATACGCAGTATTTT.

The chain is built from TRBV9 and TRBJ2-5, with D tentatively TRBD2 (5 bases). The germline gives CDR1 SGDLS, CDR2 YYNGEE. CDR3 length: 15 residues. V shed 1 base and J shed 1 base, with 11 bases lying between them. For the CDR3, the DNA is TGTGCCAGCAGCGTAACGGCGGGCCCCCAAGAGACCCAGTACTTC. Its protein product is CASSVTAGPQETQYF.

The chain uses TRBV4-1 and TRBJ2-3, with 11 bases lining up with TRBD2. V shed 3 bases and J 2 bases; nucleotides not matched to a gene: 1. Germline V gene sequence: CDR1 MGHRA, CDR2 YSYEKL. This CDR3 comprises 15 residues. The CDR3 sequence: CASSQGLADTDTQYF. The CDR3 bases are TGCGCCAGCAGCCAGGGACTAGCGGACACAGATACGCAGTATTTT.

As DNA, the CDR3 is TGTGCCAGCAGTGAAAGGGCAGGACAGATGAACACTGAAGCTTTCTTT. Amino acids: CASSERAGQMNTEAFF. The chain combines TRBV2 with TRBJ1-1; D might be TRBD1 (6 bases). V dropped 2 bases and J dropped 0 bases, with 13 bases sitting between them. Looked up from germline, CDR1 is SNHLY and CDR2 is FYNNEI. This CDR3 spans 16 amino acids.

This chain connects TRBV11-2 to TRBJ2-7; TRBD1 matches 7 bases. Germline-derived CDR1 and CDR2 are SGHAT and FQNNGV. CDR3 length equals 15 residues. V lost 5 bases to trimming and J lost 2 bases; unmatched junction nucleotides: 9. CDR3 residues: CASSGVQDRPYEQYF. The DNA of the CDR3 is TGTGCCAGCAGCGGGGTCCAGGACAGGCCCTACGAGCAGTACTTC.